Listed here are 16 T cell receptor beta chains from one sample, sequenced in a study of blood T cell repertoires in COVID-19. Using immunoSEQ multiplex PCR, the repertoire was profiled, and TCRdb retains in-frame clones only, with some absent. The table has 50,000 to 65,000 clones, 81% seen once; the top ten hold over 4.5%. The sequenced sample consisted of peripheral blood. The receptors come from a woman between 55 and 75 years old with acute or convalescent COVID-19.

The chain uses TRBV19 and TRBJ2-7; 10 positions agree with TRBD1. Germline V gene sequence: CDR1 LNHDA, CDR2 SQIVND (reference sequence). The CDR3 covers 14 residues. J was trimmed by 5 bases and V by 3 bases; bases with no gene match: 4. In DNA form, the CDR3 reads TGTGCCAGTAGTATGGGACAGGGGTCCAACGAGCAGTACTTC. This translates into CASSMGQGSNEQYF.

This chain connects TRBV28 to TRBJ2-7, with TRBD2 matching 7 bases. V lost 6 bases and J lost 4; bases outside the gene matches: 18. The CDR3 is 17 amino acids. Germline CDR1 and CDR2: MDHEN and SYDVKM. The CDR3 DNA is TGTGCCAGCAGCTCCCCGGGTTCTGGGAGGGGTTCTTACGAGCAGTACTTC. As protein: CASSSPGSGRGSYEQYF.

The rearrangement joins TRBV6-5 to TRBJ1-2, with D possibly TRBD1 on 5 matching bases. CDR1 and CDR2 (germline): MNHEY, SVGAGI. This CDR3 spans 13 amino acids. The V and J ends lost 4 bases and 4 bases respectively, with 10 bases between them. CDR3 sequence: CASSLEGSYGYTF. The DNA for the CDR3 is TGTGCCAGCAGTTTGGAGGGGAGCTATGGCTACACCTTC.

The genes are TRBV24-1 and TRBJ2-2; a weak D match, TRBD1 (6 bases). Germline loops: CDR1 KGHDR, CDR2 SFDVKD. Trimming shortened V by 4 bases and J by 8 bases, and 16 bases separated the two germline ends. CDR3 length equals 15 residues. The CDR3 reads CATSERTVLGGELFF. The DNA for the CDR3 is TGTGCCACCAGTGAACGGACAGTTTTGGGTGGGGAGCTGTTTTTT.

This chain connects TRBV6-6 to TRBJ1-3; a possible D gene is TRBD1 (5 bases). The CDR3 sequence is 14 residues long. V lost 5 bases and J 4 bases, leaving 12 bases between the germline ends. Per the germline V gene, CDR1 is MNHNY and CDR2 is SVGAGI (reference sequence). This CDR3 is CASSMRQGGNTIYF. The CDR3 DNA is TGTGCCAGCAGTATGAGGCAGGGAGGAAACACCATATATTTT.

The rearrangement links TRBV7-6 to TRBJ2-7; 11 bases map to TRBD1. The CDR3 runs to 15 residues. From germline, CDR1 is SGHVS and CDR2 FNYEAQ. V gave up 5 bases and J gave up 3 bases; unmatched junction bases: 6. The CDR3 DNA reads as TGTGCCAGCAGCCTTGGGGACAGGGGGTACTACGAGCAGTACTTC. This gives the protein CASSLGDRGYYEQYF.

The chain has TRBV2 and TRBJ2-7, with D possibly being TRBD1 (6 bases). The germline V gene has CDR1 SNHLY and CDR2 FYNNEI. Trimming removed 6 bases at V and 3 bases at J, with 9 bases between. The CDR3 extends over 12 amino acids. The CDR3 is CASRKDSYEQYF. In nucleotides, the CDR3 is TGTGCCAGCAGGAAGGACAGCTACGAGCAGTACTTC. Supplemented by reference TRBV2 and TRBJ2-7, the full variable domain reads EPEVTQTPSHQVTQMGQEVILRCVPISNHLYFYWYRQILGQKVEFLVSFYNNEISEKSEIFDDQFSVERPDGSNFTLKIRSTKLEDSAMYFCASRKDSYEQYFGPGTRLTVT.

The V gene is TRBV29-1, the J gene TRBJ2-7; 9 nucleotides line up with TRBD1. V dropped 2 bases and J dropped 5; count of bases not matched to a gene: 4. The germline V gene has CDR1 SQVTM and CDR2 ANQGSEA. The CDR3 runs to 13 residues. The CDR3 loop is CSVETGQGHEQYF. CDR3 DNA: TGCAGCGTTGAAACGGGACAGGGTCACGAGCAGTACTTC.

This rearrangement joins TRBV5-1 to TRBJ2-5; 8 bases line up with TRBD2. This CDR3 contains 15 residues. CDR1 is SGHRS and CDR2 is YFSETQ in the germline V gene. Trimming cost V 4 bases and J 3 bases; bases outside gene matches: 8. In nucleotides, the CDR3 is TGCGCCAGCAGCCCGAGCGGGGGAGCCGAAGAGACCCAGTACTTC. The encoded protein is CASSPSGGAEETQYF.

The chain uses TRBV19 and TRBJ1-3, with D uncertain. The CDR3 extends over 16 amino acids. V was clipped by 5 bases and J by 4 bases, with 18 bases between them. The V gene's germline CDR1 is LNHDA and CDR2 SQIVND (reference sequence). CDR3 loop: CASSRSSSLGGNTIYF. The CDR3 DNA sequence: TGTGCCAGTAGTCGGTCAAGCTCCCTGGGCGGAAACACCATATATTTT.

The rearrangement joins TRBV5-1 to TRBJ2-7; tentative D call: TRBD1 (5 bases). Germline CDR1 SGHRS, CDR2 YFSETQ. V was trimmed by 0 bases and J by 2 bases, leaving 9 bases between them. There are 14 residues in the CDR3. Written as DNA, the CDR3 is TGCGCCAGCAGCTTGGACAGGCTGACCTACGAGCAGTACTTC. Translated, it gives CASSLDRLTYEQYF.

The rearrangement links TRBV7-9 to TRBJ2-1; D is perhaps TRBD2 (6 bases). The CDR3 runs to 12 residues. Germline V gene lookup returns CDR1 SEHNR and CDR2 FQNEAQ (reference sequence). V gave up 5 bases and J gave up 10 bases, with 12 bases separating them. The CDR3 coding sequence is TGTGCCAGCAGCCTACTAGCCGGCGAGCAGTTCTTC. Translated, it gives CASSLLAGEQFF.

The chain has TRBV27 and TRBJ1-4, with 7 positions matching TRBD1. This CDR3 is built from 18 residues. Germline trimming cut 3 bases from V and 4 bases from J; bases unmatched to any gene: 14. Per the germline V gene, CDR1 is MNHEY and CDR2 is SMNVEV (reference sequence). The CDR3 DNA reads TGTGCCAGCAGTTTTAGCCCGTTTCCGGGACAGAGTAATGAAAAACTGTTTTTT. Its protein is CASSFSPFPGQSNEKLFF.

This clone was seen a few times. CDR3 sequence: CASRGSDTEAFF. The CDR3 DNA reads as TGTGCCAGCCGTGGCAGCGACACTGAAGCTTTCTTT. This sequence joins TRBV28 and TRBJ1-1; D ambiguous. V was clipped by 8 bases and J by 3 bases, with 10 bases between them. The germline V gene has CDR1 MDHEN and CDR2 SYDVKM. The CDR3 has 12 residues. The full variable domain, its missing parts supplied by reference TRBV28 and TRBJ1-1, is DVKVTQSSRYLVKRTGEKVFLECVQDMDHENMFWYRQDPGLGLRLIYFSYDVKMKEKGDIPEGYSVSREKKERFSLILESASTNQTSMYLCASRGSDTEAFFGQGTRLTVV.

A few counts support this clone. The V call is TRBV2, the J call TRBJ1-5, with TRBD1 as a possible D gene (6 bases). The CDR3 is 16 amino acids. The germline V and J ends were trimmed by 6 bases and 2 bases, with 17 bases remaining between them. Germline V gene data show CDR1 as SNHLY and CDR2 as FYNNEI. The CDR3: CASSREGGGGNQPQHF. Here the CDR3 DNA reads TGTGCCAGCAGCAGAGAGGGGGGGGGAGGCAATCAGCCCCAGCATTTT.

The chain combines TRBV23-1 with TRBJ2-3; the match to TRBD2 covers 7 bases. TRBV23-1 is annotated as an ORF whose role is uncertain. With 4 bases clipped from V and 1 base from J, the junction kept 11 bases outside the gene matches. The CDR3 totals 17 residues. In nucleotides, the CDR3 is TGCGCCAGCAGTCCAAGCGGGGCCCGGTGGGGCACAGATACGCAGTATTTT. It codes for CASSPSGARWGTDTQYF.